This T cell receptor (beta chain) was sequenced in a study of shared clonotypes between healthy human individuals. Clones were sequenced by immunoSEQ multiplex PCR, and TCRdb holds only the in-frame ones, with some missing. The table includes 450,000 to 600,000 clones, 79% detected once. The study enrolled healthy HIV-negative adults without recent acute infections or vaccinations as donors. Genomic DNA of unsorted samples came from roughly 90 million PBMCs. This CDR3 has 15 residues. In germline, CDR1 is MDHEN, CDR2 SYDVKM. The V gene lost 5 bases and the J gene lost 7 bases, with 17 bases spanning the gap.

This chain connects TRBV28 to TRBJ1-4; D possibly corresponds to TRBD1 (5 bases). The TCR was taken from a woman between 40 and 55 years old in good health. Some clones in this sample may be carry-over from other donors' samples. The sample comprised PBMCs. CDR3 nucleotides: TGTGCCAGCAGTCCCATGGGGGGGGAAGGTGAAAAACTGTTTTTT. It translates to CASSPMGGEGEKLFF.